This T cell receptor (beta chain) was profiled in a study of T cells in Graves' hyperthyroidism and ophthalmopathy. This clonotype has at least ten counts. Template material for amplifying TCR beta CDR3 regions consisted of RNA transcripts. The HTBI primer set drove a first-round RT-PCR of the TCR CDR3. From the multiplex PCR reads, TCRdb called clonotypes with MiXCR, one entry per CDR3 protein. The table lists some 250,000 distinct CDR3 sequences, roughly 14% of them singletons. Disease duration under 2 months; hyperthyroidism patients were aged 18 to 65. For the diagnoses, clinical symptoms, serum thyroxine and TRAb, thyroid ultrasound and orbital computed tomography were used. When hyperthyroidism was first diagnosed, the blood sample was taken, preceding any ophthalmopathy symptoms. Out of about 10 ml of fresh peripheral blood came the PBMCs. This CDR3 contains 16 residues. Germline V CDR1 and CDR2: LGHDT, YNNKEL (reference sequence). V lost 4 bases, J lost 4 bases, and 16 bases lay in between.

The chain couples TRBV3-1 to TRBJ2-2, with a weak D call TRBD2 (5 bases). The sequenced material came from blood. This receptor was obtained from a woman aged 40 to 50 with Graves' hyperthyroidism that later progressed to Graves' ophthalmopathy. In nucleotides, the CDR3 is TGTGCCAGCAGCCCCCCCACTAGTAGTTTCACCGGGGAGCTGTTTTTT. As protein: CASSPPTSSFTGELFF. Drawing the rest from reference TRBV3-1 and TRBJ2-2, the complete variable domain is DTAVSQTPKYLVTQMGNDKSIKCEQNLGHDTMYWYKQDSKKFLKIMFSYNNKELIINETVPNRFSPKSPDKAHLNLHINSLELGDSAVYFCASSPPTSSFTGELFFGEGSRLTVL.